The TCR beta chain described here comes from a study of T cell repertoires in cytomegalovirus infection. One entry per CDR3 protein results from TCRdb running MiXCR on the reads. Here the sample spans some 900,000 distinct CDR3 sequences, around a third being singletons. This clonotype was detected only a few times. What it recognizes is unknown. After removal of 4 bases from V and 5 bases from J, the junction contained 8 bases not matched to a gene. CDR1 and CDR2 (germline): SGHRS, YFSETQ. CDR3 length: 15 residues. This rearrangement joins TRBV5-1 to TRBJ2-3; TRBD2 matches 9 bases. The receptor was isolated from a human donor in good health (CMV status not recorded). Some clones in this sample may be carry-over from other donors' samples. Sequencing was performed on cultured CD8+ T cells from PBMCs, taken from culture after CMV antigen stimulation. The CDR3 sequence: CASSDLTSGQDTQYF. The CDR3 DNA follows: TGCGCCAGCAGCGACCTGACTAGCGGACAAGATACGCAGTATTTT. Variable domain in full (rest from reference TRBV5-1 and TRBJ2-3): KAGVTQTPRYLIKTRGQQVTLSCSPISGHRSVSWYQQTPGQGLQFLFEYFSETQRNKGNFPGRFSGRQFSNSRSEMNVSTLELGDSALYLCASSDLTSGQDTQYFGPGTRLTVL.